Listed below are T cell receptor beta chains from one sample, sequenced in a study of CD8+CD57+ T cells in acquired aplastic anemia. TCRdb used MiXCR to reprocess the reads, holding one entry per CDR3 protein. Among around 170,000 distinct CDR3 sequences, roughly half were seen once, and the ten largest hold over 7.5%. The source material was sorted CD4+, CD8+, or CD8+CD57+ T cells (not recorded which) from PBMCs. The receptors derive from a human donor with aplastic anemia. Each CDR3 is given with its conserved first and last residue. The order of the fields is V gene, D gene, J gene, clone size, CDR3 DNA, CDR3 protein. D genes are given only for firm matches. Part of the rows lack a size; the others show once, few, many or a class for expanded clones.

TRBV5-8	TRBD1	TRBJ2-2	few	TGTGCCAGCAGCTTGCGACAGGGTAACACCGGGGAGCTGTTTTTT	CASSLRQGNTGELFF
TRBV24-1	TRBD2	TRBJ2-1	-	TGTGCCACCAGCTCGCCAGGACTAGCGGGAGCCAATGAGCAGTTCTTC	CATSSPGLAGANEQFF
TRBV6-1	-	TRBJ2-7	-	TGTGCCAGCAGTGACCAACGGAGCGGCTCCTACGAGCAGTACTTC	CASSDQRSGSYEQYF
TRBV19	-	TRBJ2-5	many	TGTGCCAGTAACAGGTTGGCTCAAGAGACCCAGTACTTC	CASNRLAQETQYF
TRBV2	TRBD1	TRBJ2-5	-	TGTGCCAGCAGTGGGGGGACAGGGGGCGGTGAGACCCAGTACTTC	CASSGGTGGGETQYF
TRBV7-2	TRBD1	TRBJ2-5	-	TGTGCCAGCAGCTTAGCCCGGACAGGTTCTGAGACCCAGTACTTC	CASSLARTGSETQYF
TRBV19	TRBD1	TRBJ1-2	-	TGTGCCAGTAGTTCAACATCCGGGACAGGGGATGGCTACACCTTC	CASSSTSGTGDGYTF
TRBV6-5	-	TRBJ2-5	-	TGTGCCAGCAGTCCATCCCAAGAGACCCAGTACTTC	CASSPSQETQYF
TRBV7-2	-	TRBJ1-2	many	TGTGCCAGCAGCTTGGGGGGCTATGGCTACACCTTC	CASSLGGYGYTF
TRBV19	TRBD1	TRBJ1-6	-	TGTGCCAGTAGGCCCGGGACAGGGGATAATTCACCCCTCCACTTT	CASRPGTGDNSPLHF
TRBV2	-	TRBJ1-1	-	TGTGCCAGCAGTGTTCCCTGGCAGTCTTACACTGAAGCTTTCTTT	CASSVPWQSYTEAFF
TRBV29-1	-	TRBJ2-7	-	TGCAGCGTTGGGACCCGCACTAACTACGAGCAGTACTTC	CSVGTRTNYEQYF
TRBV15	-	TRBJ2-1	-	TGTGCCACCAGCAGAGAAGGGGGTTTACTAGGTGAGCAGTTCTTC	CATSREGGLLGEQFF
TRBV7-9	TRBD2	TRBJ2-5	-	TGTGCCAGCAGCTCGGGGACTAGCGGTGTACAGACCCAGTACTTC	CASSSGTSGVQTQYF
TRBV5-1	-	TRBJ1-3	-	TGCGCCAGCAGCTTGGGTCAGCGGGGAAACACCATATATTTT	CASSLGQRGNTIYF
TRBV18	-	TRBJ2-3	-	TGTGCCAGCTCACCGTCAAAAGATACGCAGTATTTT	CASSPSKDTQYF
TRBV11-2	-	TRBJ2-7	-	TGTGCCACCGAGGGGGTGAATGGCGAGCAGTACTTC	CATEGVNGEQYF
TRBV6-1	-	TRBJ2-3	many	TGTGCCAGCAGTGTTGCGGGTGGGAGAGATACGCAGTATTTT	CASSVAGGRDTQYF
TRBV11-2	-	TRBJ1-1	-	TGTGCCAGCAGCCCCGTGGAGGCCGAAGCTTTCTTT	CASSPVEAEAFF
TRBV15	-	TRBJ2-2	many	TGTGCCACCAGCAGATCCCCAATTGACACCCCCGGGGAGCTGTTTTTT	CATSRSPIDTPGELFF
TRBV20-1	TRBD2	TRBJ2-5	many	TGCAGTGCTAGAGAAGCTAGCGGGAGTCTATCAAGTTGGCAAGAGACCCAGTACTTC	CSAREASGSLSSWQETQYF
TRBV15	-	TRBJ2-1	many	TGTGCCACCAGCAGAGATAGGATTTTGGGGGGTGGAGAGCAGTTCTTC	CATSRDRILGGGEQFF
TRBV20-1	-	TRBJ1-1	-	TGCAGTGAGACCCGCAGGGAATACACTGAAGCTTTCTTT	CSETRREYTEAFF
TRBV20-1	-	TRBJ2-1	once	TGCAGTGCTAGAGGTCTCCGTTCTTCGGTCAATGAGCAGTTCTTC	CSARGLRSSVNEQFF
TRBV5-1	-	TRBJ2-7	-	TGCGCCAGCAGCCTGGATTGGGGAGACGAGCAGTACTTC	CASSLDWGDEQYF
TRBV20-1	-	TRBJ2-7	once	TGCAGTGCCCCTAGGACCGTCGGGTTCGAGCAGTACTTC	CSAPRTVGFEQYF